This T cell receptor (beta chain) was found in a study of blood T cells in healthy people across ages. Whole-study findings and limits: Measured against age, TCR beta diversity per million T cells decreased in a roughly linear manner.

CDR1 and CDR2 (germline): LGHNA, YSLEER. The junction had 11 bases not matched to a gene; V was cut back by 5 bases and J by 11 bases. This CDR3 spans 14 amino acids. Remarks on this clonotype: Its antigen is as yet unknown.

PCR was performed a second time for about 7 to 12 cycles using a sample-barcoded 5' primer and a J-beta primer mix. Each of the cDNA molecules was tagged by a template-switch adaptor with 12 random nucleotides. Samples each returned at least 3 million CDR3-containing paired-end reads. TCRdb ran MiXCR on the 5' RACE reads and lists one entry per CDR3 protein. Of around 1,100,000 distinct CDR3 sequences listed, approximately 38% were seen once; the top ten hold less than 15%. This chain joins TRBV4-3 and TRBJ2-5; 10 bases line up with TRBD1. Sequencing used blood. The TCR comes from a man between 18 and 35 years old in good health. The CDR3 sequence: CASSATTGGYGQYF. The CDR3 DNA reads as TGCGCCAGCAGCGCGACGACAGGGGGCTATGGGCAGTACTTC.